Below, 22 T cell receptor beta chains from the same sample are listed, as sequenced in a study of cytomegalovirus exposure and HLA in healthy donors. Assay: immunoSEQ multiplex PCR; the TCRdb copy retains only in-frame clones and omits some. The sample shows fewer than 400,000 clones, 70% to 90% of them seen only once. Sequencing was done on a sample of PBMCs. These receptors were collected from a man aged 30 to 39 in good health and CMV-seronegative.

The CDR3 DNA sequence: TGTGCCAGCAGCGCCCCGGGACAGGGACTGAACACTGAAGCTTTCTTT. Translation: CASSAPGQGLNTEAFF. This sequence joins TRBV21-1 and TRBJ1-1; the DNA was not used to check the table's D call, TRBD1. TRBV21-1 counts as a pseudogene. CDR3 length: 16 amino acids.

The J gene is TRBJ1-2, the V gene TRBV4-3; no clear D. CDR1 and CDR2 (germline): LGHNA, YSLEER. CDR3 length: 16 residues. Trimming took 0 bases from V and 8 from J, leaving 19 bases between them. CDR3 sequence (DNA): TGCGCCAGCAGCCAAGATTGGTCCACAGTCCTCCAGGGCTACACCTTC. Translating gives CASSQDWSTVLQGYTF.

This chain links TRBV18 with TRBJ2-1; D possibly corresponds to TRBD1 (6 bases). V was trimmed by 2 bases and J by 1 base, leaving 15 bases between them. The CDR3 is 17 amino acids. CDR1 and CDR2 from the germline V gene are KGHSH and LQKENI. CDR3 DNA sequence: TGTGCCAGCTCACCATCGAGGACAGCCGGGTCCTACAATGAGCAGTTCTTC. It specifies CASSPSRTAGSYNEQFF.

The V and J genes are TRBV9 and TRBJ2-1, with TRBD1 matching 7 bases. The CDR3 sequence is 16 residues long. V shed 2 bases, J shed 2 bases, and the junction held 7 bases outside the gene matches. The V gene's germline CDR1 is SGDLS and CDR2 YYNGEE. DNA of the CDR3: TGTGCCAGCAGCGTGGGGACAGACCCTACCTACAATGAGCAGTTCTTC. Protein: CASSVGTDPTYNEQFF.

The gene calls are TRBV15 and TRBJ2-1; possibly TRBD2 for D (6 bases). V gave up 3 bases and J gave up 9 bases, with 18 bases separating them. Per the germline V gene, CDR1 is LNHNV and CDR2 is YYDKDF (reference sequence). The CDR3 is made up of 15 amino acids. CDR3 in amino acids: CATSSGRDGAAEQFF. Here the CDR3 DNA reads TGTGCCACCAGCAGCGGGCGGGACGGGGCGGCTGAGCAGTTCTTC.

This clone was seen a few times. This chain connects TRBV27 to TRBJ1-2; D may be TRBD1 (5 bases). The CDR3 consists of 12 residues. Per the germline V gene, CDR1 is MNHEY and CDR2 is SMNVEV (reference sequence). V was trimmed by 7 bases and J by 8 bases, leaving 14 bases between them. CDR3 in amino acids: CASIRQPSGYTF. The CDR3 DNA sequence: TGTGCCAGCATACGACAGCCCAGCGGCTACACCTTC.

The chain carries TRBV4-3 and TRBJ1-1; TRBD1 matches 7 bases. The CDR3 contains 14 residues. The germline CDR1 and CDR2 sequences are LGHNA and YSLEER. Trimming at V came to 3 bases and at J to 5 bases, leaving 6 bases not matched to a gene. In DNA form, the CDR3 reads TGCGCCAGCAGCCATTTTACAGGGGAAACTGAAGCTTTCTTT. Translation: CASSHFTGETEAFF.

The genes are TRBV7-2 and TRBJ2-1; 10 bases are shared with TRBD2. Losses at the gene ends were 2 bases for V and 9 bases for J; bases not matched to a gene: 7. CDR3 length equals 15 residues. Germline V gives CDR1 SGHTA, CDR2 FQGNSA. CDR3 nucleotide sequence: TGTGCCAGCAGCTTATCCAGCGGGGGGGCCCTTGAGCAGTTCTTC. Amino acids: CASSLSSGGALEQFF.

Written as DNA, the CDR3 is TGTGCCATCAGTGAGTCGGGCTACGCCTCTGGAAACACCATATATTTT. This sequence encodes CAISESGYASGNTIYF. V gene TRBV10-3 combines with J gene TRBJ1-3; no clear D gene. This CDR3 comprises 16 residues. Per germline, CDR1 ENHRY and CDR2 SYGVKD. Trimming shortened V by 0 bases and J by 0 bases, and 9 bases separated the two germline ends.

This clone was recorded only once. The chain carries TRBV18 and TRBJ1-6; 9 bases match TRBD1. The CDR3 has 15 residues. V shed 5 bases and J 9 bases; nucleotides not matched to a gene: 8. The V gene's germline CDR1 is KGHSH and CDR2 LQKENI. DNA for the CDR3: TGTGCCAGCTCAACGGAAAGGGACAGGGCTTCACCCCTCCACTTT. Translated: CASSTERDRASPLHF.

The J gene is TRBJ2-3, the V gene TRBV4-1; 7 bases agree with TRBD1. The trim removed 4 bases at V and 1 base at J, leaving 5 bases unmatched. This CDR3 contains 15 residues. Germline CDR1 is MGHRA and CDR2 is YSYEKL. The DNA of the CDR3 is TGCGCCAGCAGCCCTGTCGGACAGGGCACAGATACGCAGTATTTT. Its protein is CASSPVGQGTDTQYF.

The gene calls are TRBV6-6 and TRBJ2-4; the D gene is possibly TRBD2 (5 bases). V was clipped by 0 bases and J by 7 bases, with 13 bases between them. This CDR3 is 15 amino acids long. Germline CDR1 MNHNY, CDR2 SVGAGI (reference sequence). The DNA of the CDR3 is TGTGCCAGCAGTTACTCGGGTCAGACGGGGAACATTCAGTACTTC. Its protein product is CASSYSGQTGNIQYF.

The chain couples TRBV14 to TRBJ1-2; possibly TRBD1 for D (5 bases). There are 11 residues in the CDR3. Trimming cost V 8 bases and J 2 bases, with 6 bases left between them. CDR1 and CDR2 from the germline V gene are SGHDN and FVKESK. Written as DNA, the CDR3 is TGTGCCAGCGGGGGGAACTATGGCTACACCTTC. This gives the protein CASGGNYGYTF.

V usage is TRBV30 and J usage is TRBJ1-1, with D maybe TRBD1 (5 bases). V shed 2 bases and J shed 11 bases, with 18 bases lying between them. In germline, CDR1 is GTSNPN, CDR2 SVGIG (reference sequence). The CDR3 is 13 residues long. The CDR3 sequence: CAWSRLQVAVAFF. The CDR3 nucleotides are TGTGCCTGGAGTCGTTTACAGGTAGCTGTTGCTTTCTTT. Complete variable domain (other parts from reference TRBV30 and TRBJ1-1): SQTIHQWPATLVQPVGSPLSLECTVEGTSNPNLYWYRQAAGRGLQLLFYSVGIGQISSEVPQNLSASRPQDRQFILSSKKLLLSDSGFYLCAWSRLQVAVAFFGQGTRLTVV.

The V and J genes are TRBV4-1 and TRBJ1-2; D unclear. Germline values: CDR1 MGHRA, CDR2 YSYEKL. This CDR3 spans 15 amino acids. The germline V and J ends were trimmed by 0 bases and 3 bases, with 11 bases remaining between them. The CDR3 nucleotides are TGCGCCAGCAGCCAAGATTACACCTCAGACTATGGCTACACCTTC. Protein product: CASSQDYTSDYGYTF.

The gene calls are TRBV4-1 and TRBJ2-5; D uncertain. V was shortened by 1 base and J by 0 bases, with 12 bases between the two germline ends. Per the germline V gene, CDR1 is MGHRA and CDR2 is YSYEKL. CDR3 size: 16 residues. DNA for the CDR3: TGCGCCAGCAGCCAAGTAGGCAGGAAGTACCAAGAGACCCAGTACTTC. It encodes CASSQVGRKYQETQYF.

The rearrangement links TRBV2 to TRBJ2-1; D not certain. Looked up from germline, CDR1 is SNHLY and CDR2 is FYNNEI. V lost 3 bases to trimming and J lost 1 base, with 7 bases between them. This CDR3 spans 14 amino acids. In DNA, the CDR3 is TGTGCCAGCAGTGATCAGTTTTCCTACAATGAGCAGTTCTTC. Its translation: CASSDQFSYNEQFF.

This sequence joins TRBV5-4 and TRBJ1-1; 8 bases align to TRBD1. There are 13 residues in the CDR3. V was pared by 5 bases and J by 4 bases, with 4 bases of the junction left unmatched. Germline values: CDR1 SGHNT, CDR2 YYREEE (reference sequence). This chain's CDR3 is CASRPTGGTEAFF. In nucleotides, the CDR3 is TGTGCCAGCAGGCCAACAGGGGGCACTGAAGCTTTCTTT.

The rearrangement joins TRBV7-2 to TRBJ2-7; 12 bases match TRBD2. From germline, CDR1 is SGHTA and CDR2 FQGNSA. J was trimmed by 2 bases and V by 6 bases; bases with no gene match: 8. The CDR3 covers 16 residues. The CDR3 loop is CASSRGLAGTPYEQYF. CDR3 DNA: TGTGCCAGCAGTCGCGGACTAGCGGGGACCCCCTACGAGCAGTACTTC.

The CDR3 spells CASSQDLSGGAYEQFF. The DNA of the CDR3 is TGCGCCAGCAGCCAAGATCTTAGCGGGGGGGCGTATGAGCAGTTCTTC. The genes are TRBV4-3 and TRBJ2-1; 11 positions agree with TRBD2. The V and J ends lost 0 bases and 8 bases, in that order; junction bases with no gene match: 6. Germline V CDR1 and CDR2: LGHNA, YSLEER. There are 16 residues in the CDR3.

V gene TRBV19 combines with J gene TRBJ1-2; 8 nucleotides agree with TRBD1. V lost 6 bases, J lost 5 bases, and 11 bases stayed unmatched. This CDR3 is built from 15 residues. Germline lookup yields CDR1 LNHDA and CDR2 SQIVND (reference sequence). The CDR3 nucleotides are TGTGCCAGTAGGAAGGGGCAGGGGGCTATATATGGCTACACCTTC. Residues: CASRKGQGAIYGYTF.

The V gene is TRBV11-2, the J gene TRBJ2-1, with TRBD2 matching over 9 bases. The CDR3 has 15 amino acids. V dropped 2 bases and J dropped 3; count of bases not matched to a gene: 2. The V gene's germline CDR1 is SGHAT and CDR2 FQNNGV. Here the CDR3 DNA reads TGTGCCAGCAGCTTAAGCGGGGGGATCTACAATGAGCAGTTCTTC. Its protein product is CASSLSGGIYNEQFF.